This TCR beta chain was sequenced during a study of blood T cells in healthy people across ages. Study overall: Through template switching, about one barcoded beta molecule was captured per two T cells, as measured in model experiments.

Study results and limitations: Unsorted PBMC material precluded a definitive naive versus antigen-experienced comparison. Naive T cell percentage showed a strong correlation with the diversity of TCR beta.

For the second PCR, which ran for roughly 6 to 12 cycles, a sample-barcoded 5' primer and a J-beta primer mix were used. Researchers report that a template-switch adaptor with 12 random nucleotides tagged each cDNA molecule. TCRdb re-analysed the 5' RACE reads in MiXCR, keeping a single row per CDR3 protein. Counted here are approximately 810,000 distinct CDR3 sequences, about 28% occurring once; the ten biggest clones make up about 18%. Germline CDR1 is MNHEY and CDR2 is SMNVEV (reference sequence). Trimming cost V 5 bases and J 2 bases; bases outside gene matches: 8. The CDR3 runs 15 residues. This clonotype was seen ten or more times. Its target is not known.

This receptor was identified in a woman older than 75 in good health. The genes are TRBV27 and TRBJ1-2; TRBD1 agrees at 7 bases. Specimen: blood. The CDR3 here is CASSHRQGSNYGYTF. The CDR3 DNA reads as TGTGCCAGCAGTCACCGACAGGGAAGCAACTATGGCTACACCTTC.